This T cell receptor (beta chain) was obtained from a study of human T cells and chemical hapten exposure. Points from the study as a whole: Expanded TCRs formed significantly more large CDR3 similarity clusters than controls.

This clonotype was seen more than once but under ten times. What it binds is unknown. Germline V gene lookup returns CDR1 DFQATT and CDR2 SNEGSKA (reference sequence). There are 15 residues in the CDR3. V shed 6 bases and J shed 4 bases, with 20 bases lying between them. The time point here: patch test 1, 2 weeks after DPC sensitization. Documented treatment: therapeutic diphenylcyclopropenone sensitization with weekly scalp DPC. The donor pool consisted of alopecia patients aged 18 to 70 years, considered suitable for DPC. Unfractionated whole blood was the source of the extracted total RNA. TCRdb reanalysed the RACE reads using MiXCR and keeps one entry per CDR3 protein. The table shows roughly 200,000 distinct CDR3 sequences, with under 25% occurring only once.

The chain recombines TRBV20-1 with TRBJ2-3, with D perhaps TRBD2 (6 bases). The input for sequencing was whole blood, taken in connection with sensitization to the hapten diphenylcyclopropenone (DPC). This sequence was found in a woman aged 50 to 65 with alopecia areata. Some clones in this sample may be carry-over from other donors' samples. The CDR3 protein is CSAPGSEGVPDTQYF. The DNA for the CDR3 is TGCAGTGCGCCCGGGTCGGAGGGTGTCCCAGATACGCAGTATTTT.